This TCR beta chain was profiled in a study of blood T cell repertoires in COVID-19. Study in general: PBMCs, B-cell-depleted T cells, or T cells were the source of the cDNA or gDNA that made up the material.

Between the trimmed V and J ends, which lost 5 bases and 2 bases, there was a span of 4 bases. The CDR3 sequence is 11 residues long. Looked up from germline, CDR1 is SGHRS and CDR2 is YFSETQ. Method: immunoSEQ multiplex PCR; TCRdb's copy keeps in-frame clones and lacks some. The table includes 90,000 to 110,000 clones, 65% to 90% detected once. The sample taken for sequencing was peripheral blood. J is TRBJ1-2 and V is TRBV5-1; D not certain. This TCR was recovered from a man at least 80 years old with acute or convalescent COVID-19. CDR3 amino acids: CASRANYGYTF. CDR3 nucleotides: TGCGCCAGCAGAGCCAACTATGGCTACACCTTC.